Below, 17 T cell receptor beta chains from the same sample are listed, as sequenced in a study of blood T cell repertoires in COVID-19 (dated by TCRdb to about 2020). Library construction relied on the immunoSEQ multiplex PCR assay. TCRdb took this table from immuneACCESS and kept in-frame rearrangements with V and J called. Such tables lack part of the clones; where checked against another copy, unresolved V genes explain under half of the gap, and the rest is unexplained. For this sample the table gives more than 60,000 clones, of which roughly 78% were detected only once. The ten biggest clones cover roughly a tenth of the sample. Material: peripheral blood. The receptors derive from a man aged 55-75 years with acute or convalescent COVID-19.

Here the CDR3 DNA reads TGTGCCAGCAGCTTGAGTACCAGGGGGAACTATGGCTACACCTTC. Translated: CASSLSTRGNYGYTF. The rearrangement uses TRBV7-6 and TRBJ1-2; 7 bases are shared with TRBD1. The length of the CDR3 is 15 residues. Trimming took 3 bases from V and 2 from J; bases not matched to a gene: 6. Germline V CDR1 and CDR2: SGHVS, FNYEAQ.

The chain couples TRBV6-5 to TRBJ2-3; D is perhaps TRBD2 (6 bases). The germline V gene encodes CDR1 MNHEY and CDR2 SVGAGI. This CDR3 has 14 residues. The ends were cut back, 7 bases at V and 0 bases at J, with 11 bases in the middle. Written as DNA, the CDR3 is TGTGCCAGCAAACCCGGGAGAAGCACAGATACGCAGTATTTT. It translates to CASKPGRSTDTQYF.

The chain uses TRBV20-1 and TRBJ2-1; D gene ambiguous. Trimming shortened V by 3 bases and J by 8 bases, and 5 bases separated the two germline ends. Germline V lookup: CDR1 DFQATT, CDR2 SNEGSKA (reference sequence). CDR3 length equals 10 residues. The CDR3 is CSASTYEQFF. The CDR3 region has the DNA TGCAGTGCTAGTACATATGAGCAGTTCTTC.

The CDR3 DNA is TGTGCCAGCAGTTCTACCTACAATGAGCAGTTCTTC. It yields the protein CASSSTYNEQFF. This rearrangement joins TRBV28 to TRBJ2-1, with D unresolved. The CDR3 has 12 amino acids. V lost 4 bases and J lost 2, with 3 bases in between. Looked up from germline, CDR1 is MDHEN and CDR2 is SYDVKM.

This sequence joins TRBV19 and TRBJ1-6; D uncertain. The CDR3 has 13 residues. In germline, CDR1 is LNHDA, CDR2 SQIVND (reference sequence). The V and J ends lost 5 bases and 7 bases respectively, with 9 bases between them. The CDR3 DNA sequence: TGTGCCAGTAGTCCCAGGATCAATTCACCCCTCCACTTT. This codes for CASSPRINSPLHF.

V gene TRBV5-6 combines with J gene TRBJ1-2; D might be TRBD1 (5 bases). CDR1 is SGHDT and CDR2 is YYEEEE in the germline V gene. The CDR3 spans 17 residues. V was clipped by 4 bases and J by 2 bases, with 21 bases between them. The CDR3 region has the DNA TGTGCCAGCAGCCTGGGGAACTGGGGGGGAATGAACTATGGCTACACCTTC. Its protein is CASSLGNWGGMNYGYTF.

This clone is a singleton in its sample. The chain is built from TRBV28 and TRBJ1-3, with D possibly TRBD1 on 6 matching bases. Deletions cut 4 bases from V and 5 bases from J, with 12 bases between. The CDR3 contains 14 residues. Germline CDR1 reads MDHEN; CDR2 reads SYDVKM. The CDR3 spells CASSSGAFRNTIYF. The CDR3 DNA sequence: TGTGCCAGCAGTTCAGGGGCCTTTCGAAACACCATATATTTT.

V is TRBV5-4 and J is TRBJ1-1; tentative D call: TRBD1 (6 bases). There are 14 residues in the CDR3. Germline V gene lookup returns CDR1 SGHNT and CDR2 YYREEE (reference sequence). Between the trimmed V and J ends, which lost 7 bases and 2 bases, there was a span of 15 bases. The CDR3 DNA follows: TGTGCCAGCCTACCCGGGGACACTAACACTGAAGCTTTCTTT. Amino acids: CASLPGDTNTEAFF.

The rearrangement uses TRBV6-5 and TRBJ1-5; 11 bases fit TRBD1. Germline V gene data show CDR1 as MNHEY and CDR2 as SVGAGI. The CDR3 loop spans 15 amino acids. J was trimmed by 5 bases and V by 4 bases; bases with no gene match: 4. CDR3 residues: CASSSPGQGDQPQHF. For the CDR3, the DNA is TGTGCCAGCAGTTCACCGGGACAGGGGGATCAGCCCCAGCATTTT.

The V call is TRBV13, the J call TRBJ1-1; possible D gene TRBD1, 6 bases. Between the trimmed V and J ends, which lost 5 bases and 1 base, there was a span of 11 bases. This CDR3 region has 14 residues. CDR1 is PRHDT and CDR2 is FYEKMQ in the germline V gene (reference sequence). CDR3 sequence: CASSPRRGNTEAFF. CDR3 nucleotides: TGTGCCAGCAGCCCCCGCAGGGGGAACACTGAAGCTTTCTTT.

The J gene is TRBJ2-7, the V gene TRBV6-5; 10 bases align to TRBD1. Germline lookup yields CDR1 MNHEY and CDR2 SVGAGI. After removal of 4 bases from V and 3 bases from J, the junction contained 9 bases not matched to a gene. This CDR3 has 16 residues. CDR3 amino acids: CASSSRRDRGVYEQYF. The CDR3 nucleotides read TGTGCCAGCAGTTCGCGCCGGGACAGGGGAGTCTACGAGCAGTACTTC.

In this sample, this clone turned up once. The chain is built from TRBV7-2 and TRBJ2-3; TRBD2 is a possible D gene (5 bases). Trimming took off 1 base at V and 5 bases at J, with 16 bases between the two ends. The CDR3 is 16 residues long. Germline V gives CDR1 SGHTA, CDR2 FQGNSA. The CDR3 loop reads CASSLVGFRAGDTQYF. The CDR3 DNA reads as TGTGCCAGCAGCTTAGTTGGGTTTCGGGCGGGAGATACGCAGTATTTT.

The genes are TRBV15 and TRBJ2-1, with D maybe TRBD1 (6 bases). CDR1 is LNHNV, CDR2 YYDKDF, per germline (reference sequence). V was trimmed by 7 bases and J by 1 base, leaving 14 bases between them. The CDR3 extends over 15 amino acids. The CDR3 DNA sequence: TGTGCCACCAAACTGGGGGCCGGATCCTACAATGAGCAGTTCTTC. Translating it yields CATKLGAGSYNEQFF.

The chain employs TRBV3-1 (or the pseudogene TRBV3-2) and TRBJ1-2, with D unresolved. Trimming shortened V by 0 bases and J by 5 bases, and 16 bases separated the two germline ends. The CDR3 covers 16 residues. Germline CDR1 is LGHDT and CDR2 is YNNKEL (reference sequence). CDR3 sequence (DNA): TGTGCCAGCAGCCAAGATCATGGGTCAGGCCTTTATGGCTACACCTTC. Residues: CASSQDHGSGLYGYTF.

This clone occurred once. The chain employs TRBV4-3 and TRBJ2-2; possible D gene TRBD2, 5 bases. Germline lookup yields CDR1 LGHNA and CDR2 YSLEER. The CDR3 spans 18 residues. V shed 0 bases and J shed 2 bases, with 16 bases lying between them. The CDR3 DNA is TGCGCCAGCAGCCAAGACAGGACTTACACCCAAAACACCGGGGAGCTGTTTTTT. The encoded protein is CASSQDRTYTQNTGELFF.

CDR3 nucleotide sequence: TGTGCCAGCAGCTTACTAGCGATAGAGACCCAGTACTTC. The encoded protein is CASSLLAIETQYF. This chain links TRBV7-8 with TRBJ2-5, with D possibly TRBD2 on 6 matching bases. Germline V gene lookup returns CDR1 SGHVS and CDR2 FQNEAQ. V gave up 2 bases and J gave up 4 bases, with 8 bases separating them. The CDR3 is made up of 13 amino acids.

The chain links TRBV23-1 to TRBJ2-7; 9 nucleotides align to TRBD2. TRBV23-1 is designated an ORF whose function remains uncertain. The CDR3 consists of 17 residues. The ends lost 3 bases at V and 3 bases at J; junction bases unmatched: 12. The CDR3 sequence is CASSQSTGTSLIYEQYF. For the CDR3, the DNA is TGCGCCAGCAGTCAGTCTACCGGGACTAGCCTAATCTACGAGCAGTACTTC.